These T cell receptor beta chains were read from a single sample in a study of persistence of HIV-infected CD4 T cells. These receptors' targets are unknown. Generated by immunoSEQ multiplex PCR, the TCRdb table keeps only in-frame clones and is missing some. The sample includes fewer than 45,000 clones, about 85% of them seen just once. The input for sequencing was CD4+ T cells sorted from PBMCs after approximately 18-hour stimulation, taken from a patient who received antiretroviral therapy. All receptors derive from an adult woman with HIV who was CMV-seropositive. Both conserved end residues are part of each CDR3. D genes are given only for firm matches. The listing skips clone size in some rows; elsewhere it reads once, few, many or a size class.

clone_size: -
j_call: TRBJ2-5
d_call: TRBD1
v_call: TRBV6-5
cdr3_aa: CASSDGTGLETQYF
cdr3_nt: TGTGCCAGCAGCGACGGGACAGGGTTGGAGACCCAGTACTTC

clone_size: -
j_call: TRBJ2-3
d_call: -
v_call: TRBV5-1
cdr3_aa: CASSWDNASTDTQYF
cdr3_nt: TGCGCCAGCAGCTGGGACAATGCTAGCACAGATACGCAGTATTTT

clone_size: -
j_call: TRBJ1-5
d_call: -
v_call: TRBV18
cdr3_aa: CASSPQRISNQPQHF
cdr3_nt: TGTGCCAGCTCACCCCAGAGGATCAGTAATCAGCCCCAGCATTTT

clone_size: -
j_call: TRBJ2-1
d_call: TRBD2
v_call: TRBV2
cdr3_aa: CAPGGLAGVEQFF
cdr3_nt: TGTGCCCCAGGAGGGCTAGCGGGGGTTGAGCAGTTCTTC

clone_size: -
j_call: TRBJ1-2
d_call: -
v_call: TRBV5-6
cdr3_aa: CASGRGGDGYTF
cdr3_nt: TGTGCCAGCGGCAGGGGAGGTGATGGCTACACCTTC

clone_size: -
j_call: TRBJ2-3
d_call: -
v_call: TRBV9
cdr3_aa: CASSPPITGAETQYF
cdr3_nt: TGTGCCAGCAGCCCCCCAATAACTGGGGCTGAAACGCAGTATTTT

clone_size: -
j_call: TRBJ1-1
d_call: -
v_call: TRBV5-4
cdr3_aa: CASSSGRYTEAFF
cdr3_nt: TGTGCCAGCAGTTCCGGACGGTACACTGAAGCTTTCTTT

clone_size: -
j_call: TRBJ1-4
d_call: -
v_call: TRBV9
cdr3_aa: CASSPRRSTNEKLFF
cdr3_nt: TGTGCCAGCAGCCCGAGGCGGTCAACTAATGAAAAACTGTTTTTT

clone_size: -
j_call: TRBJ2-1
d_call: -
v_call: TRBV7-3
cdr3_aa: CASSLTGTYTYNEQFF
cdr3_nt: TGTGCCAGCAGCTTAACGGGGACTTACACCTACAATGAGCAGTTCTTC

clone_size: -
j_call: TRBJ1-1
d_call: -
v_call: TRBV27
cdr3_aa: CASSFRGVNTEAFF
cdr3_nt: TGTGCCAGCAGTTTTCGGGGGGTGAACACTGAAGCTTTCTTT

clone_size: -
j_call: TRBJ1-2
d_call: -
v_call: TRBV5-1
cdr3_aa: CASTDVGYGYTF
cdr3_nt: TGCGCCAGCACGGACGTGGGCTATGGCTACACCTTC

clone_size: -
j_call: TRBJ1-2
d_call: TRBD1
v_call: TRBV12-3/TRBV12-4
cdr3_aa: CASSIGQAYGYTF
cdr3_nt: TGTGCCAGCAGCATCGGACAGGCTTATGGCTACACCTTC

clone_size: -
j_call: TRBJ2-6
d_call: -
v_call: TRBV9
cdr3_aa: CASSVEPTQGRTGANVLTF
cdr3_nt: TGTGCCAGCAGCGTAGAACCCACGCAGGGTAGAACTGGGGCCAACGTCCTGACTTTC

clone_size: -
j_call: TRBJ2-5
d_call: TRBD1
v_call: TRBV5-1
cdr3_aa: CASSPAPGQGQETQYF
cdr3_nt: TGCGCCAGCAGCCCGGCACCGGGACAGGGACAAGAGACCCAGTACTTC

clone_size: -
j_call: TRBJ1-5
d_call: -
v_call: TRBV19
cdr3_aa: CASSMGRQPQHF
cdr3_nt: TGTGCCAGTAGTATGGGGCGACAGCCCCAGCATTTT

clone_size: -
j_call: TRBJ2-7
d_call: -
v_call: TRBV5-1
cdr3_aa: CASSRGTPGPYEQYF
cdr3_nt: TGCGCCAGCAGCCGGGGGACGCCGGGGCCCTACGAGCAGTACTTC

clone_size: -
j_call: TRBJ1-2
d_call: TRBD1
v_call: TRBV4-1
cdr3_aa: CASSQDRSRGVGKGYTF
cdr3_nt: TGCGCCAGCAGCCAAGATCGGTCCAGGGGGGTGGGTAAGGGCTACACCTTC

clone_size: -
j_call: TRBJ1-2
d_call: -
v_call: TRBV30
cdr3_aa: CAWSPSGINGYTF
cdr3_nt: TGTGCCTGGAGCCCCTCGGGAATAAATGGCTACACCTTC

clone_size: -
j_call: TRBJ2-3
d_call: -
v_call: TRBV5-1
cdr3_aa: CASSRGGNTDTQYF
cdr3_nt: TGCGCCAGCAGTAGGGGGGGAAACACAGATACGCAGTATTTT

clone_size: -
j_call: TRBJ2-7
d_call: TRBD1
v_call: TRBV10-3
cdr3_aa: CAISDYRGRYEQYF
cdr3_nt: TGTGCCATCAGTGACTACAGGGGCCGCTACGAGCAGTACTTC

clone_size: -
j_call: TRBJ1-2
d_call: -
v_call: TRBV5-1
cdr3_aa: CASSLRFEGGYTF
cdr3_nt: TGCGCCAGCAGCTTGAGGTTTGAGGGAGGCTACACCTTC

clone_size: -
j_call: TRBJ2-2
d_call: -
v_call: TRBV10-2
cdr3_aa: CASSVRGGTGELFF
cdr3_nt: TGCGCCAGCAGTGTAAGAGGAGGCACCGGGGAGCTGTTTTTT

clone_size: -
j_call: TRBJ2-3
d_call: -
v_call: TRBV19
cdr3_aa: CASSSGLYTDTQYF
cdr3_nt: TGTGCCAGTAGTTCAGGGCTCTACACAGATACGCAGTATTTT

clone_size: -
j_call: TRBJ2-1
d_call: -
v_call: TRBV5-4
cdr3_aa: CASSPPLGNEQFF
cdr3_nt: TGTGCCAGCAGCCCCCCCCTTGGCAATGAGCAGTTCTTC

clone_size: -
j_call: TRBJ2-3
d_call: -
v_call: TRBV20-1
cdr3_aa: CSAILTDTQYF
cdr3_nt: TGCAGTGCTATCCTCACAGATACGCAGTATTTT

clone_size: few
j_call: TRBJ1-3
d_call: TRBD1
v_call: TRBV19
cdr3_aa: CASSRDRGSGNTIYF
cdr3_nt: TGTGCCAGTAGTCGGGACAGGGGCTCTGGAAACACCATATATTTT

clone_size: -
j_call: TRBJ1-2
d_call: TRBD1
v_call: TRBV27
cdr3_aa: CASTPRAGGYGYTF
cdr3_nt: TGTGCCAGCACCCCTCGGGCAGGGGGCTATGGCTACACCTTC

clone_size: -
j_call: TRBJ2-1
d_call: -
v_call: TRBV19
cdr3_aa: CASSIGQNSYNEQFF
cdr3_nt: TGTGCCAGTAGTATAGGACAAAACTCCTACAATGAGCAGTTCTTC

clone_size: once
j_call: TRBJ2-1
d_call: -
v_call: TRBV9
cdr3_aa: CASSVGTLLALTEQFF
cdr3_nt: TGTGCCAGCAGCGTAGGGACTCTTTTAGCGCTTACGGAGCAGTTCTTC

clone_size: -
j_call: TRBJ2-3
d_call: -
v_call: TRBV11-3
cdr3_aa: CASSYLGDTQYF
cdr3_nt: TGTGCCAGCAGCTACCTTGGAGATACGCAGTATTTT

clone_size: -
j_call: TRBJ2-3
d_call: TRBD2
v_call: TRBV2
cdr3_aa: CASSEIRGLATDTQYF
cdr3_nt: TGTGCCAGCAGTGAAATTAGGGGACTAGCGACAGATACGCAGTATTTT

clone_size: -
j_call: TRBJ1-2
d_call: -
v_call: TRBV12-3/TRBV12-4
cdr3_aa: CASSYSVKGYTF
cdr3_nt: TGTGCCAGCAGTTACAGCGTAAAAGGCTACACCTTC

clone_size: few
j_call: TRBJ2-3
d_call: -
v_call: TRBV6-5
cdr3_aa: CATQGMSGTDTQYF
cdr3_nt: TGTGCCACCCAAGGGATGAGCGGCACAGATACGCAGTATTTT

clone_size: -
j_call: TRBJ1-1
d_call: -
v_call: TRBV28
cdr3_aa: CASSLSRTGLDTEAFF
cdr3_nt: TGTGCCAGCAGTTTATCACGAACAGGGTTGGACACTGAAGCTTTCTTT

clone_size: -
j_call: TRBJ2-1
d_call: -
v_call: TRBV19
cdr3_aa: CASSIPSPGVNEQFF
cdr3_nt: TGTGCCAGTAGTATTCCGTCACCCGGGGTAAATGAGCAGTTCTTC

clone_size: -
j_call: TRBJ2-5
d_call: TRBD2
v_call: TRBV6-1
cdr3_aa: CASSEAERGRKKTQYF
cdr3_nt: TGTGCCAGCAGTGAAGCAGAGCGGGGGCGGAAAAAGACCCAGTACTTC

clone_size: -
j_call: TRBJ1-3
d_call: TRBD1
v_call: TRBV5-1
cdr3_aa: CASSPDRGPGNTIYF
cdr3_nt: TGCGCCAGCAGCCCGGACAGGGGGCCCGGAAACACCATATATTTT

clone_size: -
j_call: TRBJ2-5
d_call: TRBD1
v_call: TRBV28
cdr3_aa: CASSVPGQGLETQYF
cdr3_nt: TGTGCCAGCAGCGTTCCGGGACAGGGGCTGGAGACCCAGTACTTC

clone_size: -
j_call: TRBJ2-7
d_call: TRBD1
v_call: TRBV5-1
cdr3_aa: CASSLAQGAYEQYF
cdr3_nt: TGCGCCAGCAGCTTGGCACAGGGGGCTTACGAGCAGTACTTC

clone_size: -
j_call: TRBJ1-2
d_call: -
v_call: TRBV28
cdr3_aa: CASTVNRVDGYTF
cdr3_nt: TGTGCCAGCACCGTCAACAGGGTAGATGGCTACACCTTC

clone_size: -
j_call: TRBJ1-2
d_call: -
v_call: TRBV6-5
cdr3_aa: CASSYSGRNYGYTF
cdr3_nt: TGTGCCAGCAGTTACTCGGGCAGAAACTATGGCTACACCTTC

clone_size: -
j_call: TRBJ1-5
d_call: -
v_call: TRBV2
cdr3_aa: CASSARGAVNQPQHF
cdr3_nt: TGTGCCAGCAGTGCACGGGGGGCAGTCAATCAGCCCCAGCATTTT

clone_size: -
j_call: TRBJ1-2
d_call: -
v_call: TRBV5-8
cdr3_aa: CASSFGRTSWKGGYTF
cdr3_nt: TGTGCCAGCAGCTTCGGCAGGACCTCCTGGAAGGGGGGCTACACCTTC

clone_size: -
j_call: TRBJ1-1
d_call: -
v_call: TRBV10-3
cdr3_aa: CAISESGAGAEAFF
cdr3_nt: TGTGCCATCAGTGAGTCAGGAGCGGGGGCTGAAGCTTTCTTT

clone_size: -
j_call: TRBJ2-1
d_call: TRBD1
v_call: TRBV4-1
cdr3_aa: CASSQGQGAYNEQFF
cdr3_nt: TGCGCCAGCAGCCAGGGACAGGGGGCGTACAATGAGCAGTTCTTC

clone_size: -
j_call: TRBJ1-1
d_call: -
v_call: TRBV30
cdr3_aa: CAWSPRVGSHTEAFF
cdr3_nt: TGTGCCTGGAGCCCACGGGTGGGGTCTCACACTGAAGCTTTCTTT

clone_size: -
j_call: TRBJ1-2
d_call: TRBD1
v_call: TRBV30
cdr3_aa: CAWSVTSTGSDGYTF
cdr3_nt: TGTGCCTGGAGTGTTACTTCGACAGGGTCCGATGGCTACACCTTC

clone_size: -
j_call: TRBJ1-5
d_call: -
v_call: TRBV11-3
cdr3_aa: CASSLEYGVRVPGQQPQHF
cdr3_nt: TGTGCCAGCAGCTTAGAATACGGGGTGAGGGTGCCAGGGCAACAGCCCCAGCATTTT

clone_size: -
j_call: TRBJ2-7
d_call: -
v_call: TRBV5-6
cdr3_aa: CASSLPGWGDSSYEQYF
cdr3_nt: TGTGCCAGCAGCTTGCCCGGTTGGGGGGATAGCTCCTACGAGCAGTACTTC

clone_size: -
j_call: TRBJ2-7
d_call: -
v_call: TRBV28
cdr3_aa: CASLSGTRTAQYF
cdr3_nt: TGTGCCAGTTTATCAGGGACACGCACCGCGCAGTACTTC

clone_size: -
j_call: TRBJ2-7
d_call: TRBD1
v_call: TRBV5-1
cdr3_aa: CASSPGGDRGSYEQYF
cdr3_nt: TGCGCCAGCAGCCCAGGTGGGGACAGGGGTTCCTACGAGCAGTACTTC

clone_size: -
j_call: TRBJ2-7
d_call: -
v_call: TRBV21-1
cdr3_aa: CASSKLGGRPYEQYF
cdr3_nt: TGTGCCAGCAGCAAATTAGGTGGCAGGCCCTACGAGCAGTACTTC

clone_size: -
j_call: TRBJ2-3
d_call: TRBD2
v_call: TRBV3-1/TRBV3-2
cdr3_aa: CASSQAGGEADTQYF
cdr3_nt: TGTGCCAGCAGCCAAGCGGGGGGGGAGGCTGATACGCAGTATTTT

clone_size: -
j_call: TRBJ2-1
d_call: -
v_call: TRBV7-8
cdr3_aa: CASSLARGVGDEQFF
cdr3_nt: TGTGCCAGCAGCTTAGCCAGGGGGGTCGGCGATGAGCAGTTCTTC

clone_size: -
j_call: TRBJ1-2
d_call: -
v_call: TRBV19
cdr3_aa: CASSYLGGAGNYGYTF
cdr3_nt: TGTGCCAGTAGCTACTTGGGGGGCGCGGGCAACTATGGCTACACCTTC

clone_size: -
j_call: TRBJ2-5
d_call: -
v_call: TRBV7-3
cdr3_aa: CASSLVGRGETQYF
cdr3_nt: TGTGCCAGCAGCTTAGTCGGCAGGGGAGAGACCCAGTACTTC

clone_size: -
j_call: TRBJ2-3
d_call: -
v_call: TRBV3-1/TRBV3-2
cdr3_aa: CASSQDPGDTQYF
cdr3_nt: TGTGCCAGCAGCCAAGATCCCGGAGATACGCAGTATTTT

clone_size: -
j_call: TRBJ2-4
d_call: TRBD1
v_call: TRBV7-2
cdr3_aa: CASSSPWTGEAIQYF
cdr3_nt: TGTGCCAGCAGCTCACCTTGGACAGGGGAGGCCATTCAGTACTTC

clone_size: -
j_call: TRBJ1-2
d_call: -
v_call: TRBV6-5
cdr3_aa: CASWTDYGYTF
cdr3_nt: TGTGCCTCCTGGACAGACTATGGCTACACCTTC